This T cell receptor (beta chain) was captured in a study of blood T cells in healthy people across ages. Whole-study findings and limits: The fall in TCR beta diversity per million T cells was roughly linear with age. A greater number of naive CD4+ cells and higher diversity distinguished long-lived donors from aged donors.

The V end lost 4 bases, the J end lost 0 bases, and 17 bases lay between the germline ends. The CDR3 is made up of 17 amino acids. Germline loops: CDR1 LGHDT, CDR2 YNNKEL (reference sequence). With regard to this clonotype: Its antigen is not known. No conserved phenylalanine or tryptophan is present at the end of the CDR3, so a read error is the likely explanation.

Total RNA, at least 6 micrograms per sample, came from PBMCs. Next came a second PCR, run for roughly 6 to 11 cycles, which used a sample-barcoded 5' primer along with a J-beta primer mix. Via MiXCR, TCRdb re-called the 5' RACE reads, giving one row per CDR3 protein. The sample holds about 1.6 million distinct CDR3 sequences, 34% seen once. Sample: blood. The chain links TRBV3-1 to TRBJ2-3; possible D gene TRBD1, 6 bases. The receptor comes from a woman under 40 in good health. In nucleotides, the CDR3 is TGTGCCAGCAGCCTCCAGGGGTGGGAATCGAGCACAGATACGCAGTATCTT. It is translated as CASSLQGWESSTDTQYL.